Below are 24 T cell receptor beta chains sequenced from a single sample in a study of CXCR3-negative and CXCR3-positive naive CD8 T cells. Libraries of TRB cDNA were made by 5' RACE and carried UMIs. TCRdb re-analyzed the 5' RACE reads; it lists each CDR3 protein once, without DNA. The table lists about 24,000 distinct CDR3 sequences. Sequences were obtained from naive CXCR3- CD8+ T cells from blood. Described subset: CD45RO-CCR7+CD27+CD95- naive CD8+ T cells lacking CXCR3 (TNR3-). The receptors here all came from a human donor in good health. Some clones in this sample may be carry-over from other donors' samples.

The genes are TRBV9 and TRBJ2-1. CDR1 and CDR2 (germline): SGDLS, YYNGEE. The CDR3 runs to 13 residues. This CDR3 is CASSVVSANEQFF.

The V and J genes are TRBV7-2 and TRBJ1-1. The CDR3 covers 12 residues. Germline CDR1 reads SGHTA; CDR2 reads FQGNSA. CDR3 residues: CASSLFLPEAFF.

The gene calls are TRBV29-1 and TRBJ1-1; TCRdb lists TRBD1, though no DNA is available to test this call. The CDR3 is made up of 15 amino acids. Germline lookup yields CDR1 SQVTM and CDR2 ANQGSEA. CDR3 sequence: CSVEGQGALGTEAFF. Full variable domain (missing parts from reference TRBV29-1 and TRBJ1-1): SAVISQKPSRDICQRGTSLTIQCQVDSQVTMMFWYRQQPGQSLTLIATANQGSEATYESGFVIDKFPISRPNLTFSTLTVSNMSPEDSSIYLCSVEGQGALGTEAFFGQGTRLTVV.

The V call is TRBV27, the J call TRBJ1-2; lacking DNA, the TRBD1 call made by TCRdb goes unchecked. The CDR3 loop spans 13 amino acids. Germline V gene data show CDR1 as MNHEY and CDR2 as SMNVEV (reference sequence). This chain's CDR3 is CASSISGAYGYTF.

This rearrangement joins TRBV6-5 to TRBJ2-6; checking the TCRdb D call of TRBD1 is not possible without DNA. Germline assignment: CDR1 MNHEY and CDR2 SVGAGI. The CDR3 runs 17 residues. This CDR3 reads CASSYTGSSSGANVLTF.

CDR3 residues: CSAPNLGQGQETQYF. The J gene is TRBJ2-5, the V gene TRBV20-1; TCRdb's D call, TRBD1, is unchecked because there is no DNA. The germline gives CDR1 DFQATT, CDR2 SNEGSKA (reference sequence). The CDR3 extends over 15 amino acids.

The chain carries TRBV27 and TRBJ2-5; TCRdb indicates TRBD1, and absent DNA this call remains unverified. This CDR3 region has 15 residues. The V gene's germline CDR1 is MNHEY and CDR2 SMNVEV (reference sequence). CDR3 sequence reads: CASSDPRTDEETQYF.

The genes are TRBV9 and TRBJ2-4; TCRdb's D call, TRBD2, is unchecked because there is no DNA. The CDR3 contains 17 residues. The germline V gene encodes CDR1 SGDLS and CDR2 YYNGEE. The CDR3 protein is CASSVGSGGPSECIQYF.

The genes are TRBV7-2 and TRBJ2-5; the TCRdb call, TRBD2, lacks DNA for checking. This CDR3 comprises 15 residues. The V gene's germline CDR1 is SGHTA and CDR2 FQGNSA. CDR3 in amino acids: CASSLGAGGKETQYF.

V usage is TRBV6-1 and J usage is TRBJ1-1; TCRdb names TRBD1, which stays unverified in the absence of DNA. The CDR3 contains 14 residues. From germline, CDR1 is MNHNS and CDR2 SASEGT. CDR3 residues: CASSELGGNTEAFF.

The chain recombines TRBV14 with TRBJ1-1. The CDR3 sequence is 14 residues long. The germline V gene encodes CDR1 SGHDN and CDR2 FVKESK. CDR3 sequence: CASSQVHKYTEAFF.

The rearrangement links TRBV27 to TRBJ2-2; there is no DNA to check the TCRdb D call of TRBD1. Germline lookup yields CDR1 MNHEY and CDR2 SMNVEV (reference sequence). This CDR3 spans 14 amino acids. The CDR3 is CASSVGPGPGELFF.

This clonotype is deemed medium-sized by its frequency. The rearrangement links TRBV11-3 to TRBJ2-7; with no DNA, the TCRdb D assignment of TRBD1 cannot be verified. The CDR3 has 15 amino acids. CDR1 and CDR2 from the germline V gene are SGHNT and YENEEA. The CDR3 here is CASRPTDRLHYEQYF. Combining the CDR3 with reference TRBV11-3 and TRBJ2-7 gives the whole variable domain EAGVVQSPRYKIIEKKQPVAFWCNPISGHNTLYWYLQNLGQGPELLIRYENEEAVDDSQLPKDRFSAERLKGVDSTLKIQPAELGDSAVYLCASRPTDRLHYEQYFGPGTRLTVT.

This chain joins TRBV20-1 and TRBJ2-2; checking the TCRdb D call of TRBD1 is not possible without DNA. The CDR3 runs 17 residues. Germline V gene lookup returns CDR1 DFQATT and CDR2 SNEGSKA (reference sequence). The CDR3 loop is CSARSRVGQGALGELFF.

This chain links TRBV5-1 with TRBJ2-7; TCRdb's D call of TRBD1 is untestable without DNA. Germline CDR1 and CDR2: SGHRS and YFSETQ. The CDR3 is 16 amino acids. The CDR3 is CASSLVGQGAPYEQYF.

V gene TRBV11-1 combines with J gene TRBJ2-2; there is no DNA to check the TCRdb D call of TRBD2. Germline assignment: CDR1 SGHAT and CDR2 FQDESV (reference sequence). The CDR3 covers 23 residues. CDR3 sequence reads: CASSLRHHPPMTSGGPGTGELFF.

The chain combines TRBV6-2 or TRBV6-3 with TRBJ1-6; TCRdb calls TRBD1, which cannot be checked without DNA. The CDR3 sequence is 15 residues long. Germline CDR1 is MNHEY and CDR2 is SVGEGT. CDR3 amino acids: CASRQWTEDNSPLHF.

The chain joins TRBV29-1 to TRBJ2-3. The CDR3 covers 15 residues. In germline, CDR1 is SQVTM, CDR2 ANQGSEA. The CDR3 reads CSVDPTSLSTDTQYF.

This chain uses TRBV28 with TRBJ2-1; TCRdb's D gene call, TRBD1, goes unchecked for lack of DNA. Germline CDR1 reads MDHEN; CDR2 reads SYDVKM. This CDR3 is built from 15 residues. The CDR3 loop is CASSLRTVSYNEQFF. Filled out from reference TRBV28 and TRBJ2-1, the complete variable domain reads DVKVTQSSRYLVKRTGEKVFLECVQDMDHENMFWYRQDPGLGLRLIYFSYDVKMKEKGDIPEGYSVSREKKERFSLILESASTNQTSMYLCASSLRTVSYNEQFFGPGTRLTVL.

This chain joins TRBV12-3 or TRBV12-4 and TRBJ1-5. CDR3 length: 13 residues. The CDR3 loop is CASSGSSNQPQHF.

The chain employs TRBV20-1 and TRBJ2-7; absent DNA, TCRdb's TRBD1 call cannot be checked. Germline assignment: CDR1 DFQATT and CDR2 SNEGSKA (reference sequence). The length of the CDR3 is 18 residues. CDR3 amino acids: CSAPRETDGLSGPYEQYF.

The rearrangement joins TRBV21-1 to TRBJ2-4. TRBV21-1 is a pseudogene. This CDR3 region has 18 residues. The CDR3 spells CASSKIGTIRRAKNIQYF.

The chain uses TRBV5-1 and TRBJ2-7. The CDR3 is 12 amino acids. Germline CDR1 SGHRS, CDR2 YFSETQ. This CDR3 reads CASSFGDYEQYF.

The CDR3: CASSPRAVSYEQYF. The rearrangement joins TRBV3-1 to TRBJ2-7; there is no DNA to check the TCRdb D call of TRBD2. Per the germline V gene, CDR1 is LGHDT and CDR2 is YNNKEL (reference sequence). This CDR3 is built from 14 residues.